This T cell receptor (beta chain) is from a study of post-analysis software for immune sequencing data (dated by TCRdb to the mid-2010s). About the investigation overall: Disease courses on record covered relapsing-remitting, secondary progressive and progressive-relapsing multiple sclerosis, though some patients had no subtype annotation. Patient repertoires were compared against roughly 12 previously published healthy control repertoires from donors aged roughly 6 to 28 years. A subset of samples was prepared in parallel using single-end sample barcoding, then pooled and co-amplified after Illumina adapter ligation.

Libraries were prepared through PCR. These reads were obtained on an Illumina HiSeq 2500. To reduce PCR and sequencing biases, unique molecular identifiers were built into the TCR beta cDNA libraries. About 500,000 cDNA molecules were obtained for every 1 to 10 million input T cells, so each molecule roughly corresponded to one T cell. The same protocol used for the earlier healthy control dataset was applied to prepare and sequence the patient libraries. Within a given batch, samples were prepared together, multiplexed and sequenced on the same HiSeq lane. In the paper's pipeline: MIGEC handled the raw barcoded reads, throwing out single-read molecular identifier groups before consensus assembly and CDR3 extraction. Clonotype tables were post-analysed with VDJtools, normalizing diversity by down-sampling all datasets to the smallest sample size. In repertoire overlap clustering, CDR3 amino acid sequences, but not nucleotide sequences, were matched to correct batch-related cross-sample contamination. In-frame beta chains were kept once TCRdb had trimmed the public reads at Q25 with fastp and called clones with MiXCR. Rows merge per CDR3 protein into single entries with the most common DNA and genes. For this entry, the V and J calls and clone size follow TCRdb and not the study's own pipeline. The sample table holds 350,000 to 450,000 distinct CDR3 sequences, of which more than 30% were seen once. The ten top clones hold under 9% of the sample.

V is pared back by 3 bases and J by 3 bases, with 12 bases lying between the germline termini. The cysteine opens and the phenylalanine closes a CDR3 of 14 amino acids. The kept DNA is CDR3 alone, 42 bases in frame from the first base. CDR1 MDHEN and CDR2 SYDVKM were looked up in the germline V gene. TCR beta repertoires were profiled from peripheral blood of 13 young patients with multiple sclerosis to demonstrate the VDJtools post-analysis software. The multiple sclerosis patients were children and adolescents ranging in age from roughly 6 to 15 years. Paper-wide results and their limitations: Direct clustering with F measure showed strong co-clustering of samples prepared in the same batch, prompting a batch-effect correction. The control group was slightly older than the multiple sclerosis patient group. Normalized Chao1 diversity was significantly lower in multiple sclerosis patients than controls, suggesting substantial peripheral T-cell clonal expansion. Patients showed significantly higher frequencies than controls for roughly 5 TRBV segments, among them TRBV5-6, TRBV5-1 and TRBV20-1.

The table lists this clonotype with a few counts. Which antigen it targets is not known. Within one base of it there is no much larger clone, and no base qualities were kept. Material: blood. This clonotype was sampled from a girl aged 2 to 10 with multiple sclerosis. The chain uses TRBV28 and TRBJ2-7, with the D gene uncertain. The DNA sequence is TGTGCCAGCAGTTTTGCAGGCCCCAACTACGAGCAGTACTTC. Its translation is CASSFAGPNYEQYF.